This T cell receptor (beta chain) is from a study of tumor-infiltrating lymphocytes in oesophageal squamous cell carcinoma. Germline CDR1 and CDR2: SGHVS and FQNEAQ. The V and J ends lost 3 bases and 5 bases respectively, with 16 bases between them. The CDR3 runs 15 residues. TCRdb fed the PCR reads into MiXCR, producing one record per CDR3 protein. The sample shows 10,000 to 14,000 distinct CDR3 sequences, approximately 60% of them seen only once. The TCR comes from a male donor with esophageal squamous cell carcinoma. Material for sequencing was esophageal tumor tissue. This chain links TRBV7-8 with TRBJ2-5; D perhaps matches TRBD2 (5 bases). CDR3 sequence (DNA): TGTGCCAGCAGCTTGTTTGAAGCGGTTCTCGAGACCCAGTACTTC. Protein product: CASSLFEAVLETQYF.